This T cell receptor beta chain is drawn from a study of cytomegalovirus exposure and HLA in healthy donors. With 2 bases removed from V and 3 bases from J, the gap between germline ends came to 8 bases. From germline, CDR1 is LNHDA and CDR2 SQIVND (reference sequence). The CDR3 is 13 residues long. Vbeta (60) and Jbeta (13) primers were used in the PCR. Clones were sequenced by immunoSEQ multiplex PCR, and TCRdb holds only the in-frame ones, with some missing. The profile covers some 130,000 clones, with approximately 85% appearing a single time and 6% to 8% taken by the ten largest. Overall study results and limits: The study designated roughly 150 TCR beta chains cytomegalovirus-associated. Both high specificity and high sensitivity reportedly marked the classifier's diagnosis of cytomegalovirus status. Differences between HLA loci emerged in a later analysis of TCR association rates, with DRB1 most and HLA-C fewest.

Comment on this clone: Its antigen remains unidentified.

Input material: PBMCs. This TCR was recovered from a woman in her 30s in good health and CMV-seropositive. V gene TRBV19 combines with J gene TRBJ2-7; D remains unclear. The CDR3 protein is CASSISLNYEQYF. The CDR3, as DNA: TGTGCCAGTAGTATAAGCCTCAACTACGAGCAGTACTTC.